These 18 T cell receptor beta chains were sequenced from one sample in a study of blood T cells in healthy people across ages. A second PCR, run for roughly 7 to 11 cycles, used a sample-barcoded 5' primer plus a J-beta primer mix. TCRdb fed the 5' RACE reads into MiXCR, producing one record per CDR3 protein. The sample includes approximately 800,000 distinct CDR3 sequences, roughly three fifths of them seen just once. The sequenced material came from blood. These TCRs come from a man in his forties in good health.

There are a few counts of this clonotype. The chain combines TRBV2 with TRBJ2-4; D not certain. Looked up from germline, CDR1 is SNHLY and CDR2 is FYNNEI. The CDR3 totals 14 residues. Trimming shortened V by 3 bases and J by 2 bases, and 8 bases separated the two germline ends. The CDR3 DNA follows: TGTGCCAGCAGTGATAGGAGTACCAAAAACATTCAGTACTTC. Translated: CASSDRSTKNIQYF.

The chain employs TRBV12-3 or TRBV12-4 and TRBJ1-2; perhaps TRBD1 as D (6 bases). This CDR3 has 12 amino acids. Trimming left V 9 bases short and J 7 bases short, with 15 bases between. The CDR3 protein is CASPQGKGGYTF. In DNA form, the CDR3 reads TGTGCCAGTCCCCAGGGGAAGGGTGGCTACACCTTC.

Turning to this clonotype: It may be a read error: a sequence one base away is much more abundant. The chain employs TRBV20-1 and TRBJ2-1, with D possibly TRBD2 on 5 matching bases. Trimming left V 6 bases short and J 6 bases short, with 18 bases between. The CDR3 extends over 14 amino acids. CDR1 is DFQATT, CDR2 SNEGSKA, per germline (reference sequence). The CDR3 loop is CSAQSVGSGNEQFF. The CDR3 bases are TGCAGTGCCCAGTCGGTAGGGAGTGGCAATGAGCAGTTCTTC.

The chain joins TRBV5-5 to TRBJ2-3; D gene uncertain. CDR3 length equals 14 residues. V lost 4 bases and J 2 bases, leaving 11 bases between the germline ends. From germline, CDR1 is SGHKS and CDR2 YYEKEE (reference sequence). CDR3 region: CASSTYRLTDTQYF. The CDR3 nucleotides read TGTGCCAGCAGCACATATCGCCTCACAGATACGCAGTATTTT. The whole variable domain, remainder taken from reference TRBV5-5 and TRBJ2-3, is DAGVTQSPTHLIKTRGQQVTLRCSPISGHKSVSWYQQVLGQGPQFIFQYYEKEERGRGNFPDRFSARQFPNYSSELNVNALLLGDSALYLCASSTYRLTDTQYFGPGTRLTVL.

This clonotype appeared once. The chain joins TRBV6-2 or TRBV6-3 to TRBJ1-2; the D is unclear. The CDR3 length is 13 residues. The V gene's germline CDR1 is MNHEY and CDR2 SVGEGT. The V end lost 2 bases, the J end lost 3 bases, and 7 bases lay between the germline ends. This CDR3 reads CASSYTEYYGYTF. CDR3 nucleotide sequence: TGTGCCAGCAGTTACACGGAGTACTATGGCTACACCTTC.

The CDR3 protein is CASSGVRDRVMRETQYF. In DNA, the CDR3 is TGTGCCAGCAGCGGCGTCCGGGACAGGGTTATGCGGGAGACCCAGTACTTC. The chain uses TRBV7-2 and TRBJ2-5, with 9 nucleotides matching TRBD1. V shed 5 bases, J shed 5 bases, and the junction held 15 bases outside the gene matches. The CDR3 runs to 17 residues. The germline V gene has CDR1 SGHTA and CDR2 FQGNSA.

The chain links TRBV5-4 to TRBJ1-6, with D possibly being TRBD1 (6 bases). The CDR3 sequence is 15 residues long. Trimming removed 5 bases from V and 7 bases from J, with 16 bases in between. In germline, CDR1 is SGHNT, CDR2 YYREEE (reference sequence). This CDR3 reads CASRVDSRGNSPLHF. CDR3 coding DNA: TGTGCCAGCAGAGTGGACAGCCGAGGGAATTCACCCCTCCACTTT.

CDR3 loop: CASSFLFGQGLLNSPLHF. In DNA, the CDR3 is TGTGCCAGCAGTTTCTTATTCGGACAGGGGCTACTAAATTCACCCCTCCACTTT. This sequence joins TRBV28 and TRBJ1-6, with 9 bases that match TRBD1. The V gene's germline CDR1 is MDHEN and CDR2 SYDVKM. The CDR3 is 18 residues long. Germline trimming cut 3 bases from V and 7 bases from J; bases unmatched to any gene: 13.

This clonotype appeared a few times. The gene calls are TRBV20-1 and TRBJ2-3; 7 bases align to TRBD2. With V trimmed by 1 base and J by 5 bases, 6 bases remained unmatched. The CDR3 runs to 14 residues. The germline V gene encodes CDR1 DFQATT and CDR2 SNEGSKA (reference sequence). The CDR3 here is CSARVSGILDTQYF. In DNA, the CDR3 is TGCAGTGCTAGAGTGAGCGGGATTCTAGATACGCAGTATTTT.

The CDR3 sequence is CASSSMDRLGTDTQYF. CDR3 bases: TGTGCCAGCAGCTCGATGGACAGGTTGGGCACAGATACGCAGTATTTT. This chain joins TRBV7-2 and TRBJ2-3, with 7 bases aligning to TRBD1. The germline V gene has CDR1 SGHTA and CDR2 FQGNSA. This CDR3 is built from 16 residues. J gave up 1 base and V 4 bases, and 8 bases lay outside the gene matches. The full variable domain, rest sourced from reference TRBV7-2 and TRBJ2-3, is GAGVSQSPSNKVTEKGKDVELRCDPISGHTALYWYRQSLGQGLEFLIYFQGNSAPDKSGLPSDRFSAERTGGSVSTLTIQRTQQEDSAVYLCASSSMDRLGTDTQYFGPGTRLTVL.

The gene calls are TRBV12-3 or TRBV12-4 and TRBJ1-4, with 10 bases that match TRBD1. This CDR3 spans 15 amino acids. V shed 5 bases, J shed 8 bases, and the junction held 8 bases outside the gene matches. The DNA for the CDR3 is TGTGCCAGCAGTCCAAGACAGGGGGCTAGGGAAAAACTGTTTTTT. Amino acids: CASSPRQGAREKLFF.

The genes are TRBV5-1 and TRBJ2-1, with 9 positions matching TRBD1. The end of the DNA fits TRBJ2-7 better, so the J call may be wrong. This CDR3 spans 14 amino acids. Looked up from germline, CDR1 is SGHRS and CDR2 is YFSETQ. This CDR3 reads CASSLDTGGLEQYF. The CDR3 nucleotides read TGCGCCAGCAGCTTGGATACAGGGGGCTTAGAGCAGTACTTC.

J is TRBJ2-7 and V is TRBV29-1, with 8 bases aligning to TRBD1. Germline V CDR1 and CDR2: SQVTM, ANQGSEA. V dropped 0 bases and J dropped 2; count of bases not matched to a gene: 6. This CDR3 comprises 15 residues. The CDR3 sequence: CSVEDLETGAYEQYF. CDR3 sequence (DNA): TGCAGCGTTGAAGATTTAGAGACAGGGGCCTACGAGCAGTACTTC.

The chain combines TRBV20-1 with TRBJ1-2; no firm D call. The germline CDR1 and CDR2 sequences are DFQATT and SNEGSKA (reference sequence). V was shortened by 2 bases and J by 6 bases, with 16 bases between the two germline ends. CDR3 length: 14 amino acids. The CDR3 DNA follows: TGCAGTGCTAGATATGTCCCGGCCTGGGATGGCTACACCTTC. Translation: CSARYVPAWDGYTF.

The genes are TRBV30 and TRBJ2-3, with 7 bases lining up with TRBD2. Germline lookup yields CDR1 GTSNPN and CDR2 SVGIG (reference sequence). The CDR3 extends over 13 amino acids. V shed 4 bases and J 4 bases; nucleotides not matched to a gene: 5. CDR3 protein: CAWTAGRADTQYF. CDR3 bases: TGTGCCTGGACCGCGGGGAGGGCAGATACGCAGTATTTT.

The chain joins TRBV12-3 or TRBV12-4 to TRBJ1-6; 8 bases are a match to TRBD1. The CDR3 has 16 amino acids. The trim removed 7 bases at V and 4 bases at J, leaving 9 bases unmatched. CDR3 in DNA: TGTGCCAGCACCGAGACAGGGGCTATTTATAATTCACCCCTCCACTTT. Translating gives CASTETGAIYNSPLHF.

This clonotype was observed a few times. The chain couples TRBV7-9 to TRBJ2-1, with D unresolved. CDR3 length: 12 amino acids. V lost 0 bases and J 8 bases, leaving 5 bases between the germline ends. Germline V gene data show CDR1 as SEHNR and CDR2 as FQNEAQ (reference sequence). DNA of the CDR3: TGTGCCAGCAGCTTAGCCAGGCATGAGCAGTTCTTC. As protein: CASSLARHEQFF. Combining the CDR3 with reference TRBV7-9 and TRBJ2-1 gives the whole variable domain DTGVSQNPRHKITKRGQNVTFRCDPISEHNRLYWYRQTLGQGPEFLTYFQNEAQLEKSRLLSDRFSAERPKGSFSTLEIQRTEQGDSAMYLCASSLARHEQFFGPGTRLTVL.

The V call is TRBV20-1, the J call TRBJ2-7; TRBD2 aligns across 7 bases. V shed 2 bases, J shed 5 bases, and the junction held 9 bases outside the gene matches. Looked up from germline, CDR1 is DFQATT and CDR2 is SNEGSKA (reference sequence). There are 14 residues in the CDR3. DNA for the CDR3: TGCAGTGCTAGATTAAGCGGGGTTAACCACGAGCAGTACTTC. Its translation: CSARLSGVNHEQYF.